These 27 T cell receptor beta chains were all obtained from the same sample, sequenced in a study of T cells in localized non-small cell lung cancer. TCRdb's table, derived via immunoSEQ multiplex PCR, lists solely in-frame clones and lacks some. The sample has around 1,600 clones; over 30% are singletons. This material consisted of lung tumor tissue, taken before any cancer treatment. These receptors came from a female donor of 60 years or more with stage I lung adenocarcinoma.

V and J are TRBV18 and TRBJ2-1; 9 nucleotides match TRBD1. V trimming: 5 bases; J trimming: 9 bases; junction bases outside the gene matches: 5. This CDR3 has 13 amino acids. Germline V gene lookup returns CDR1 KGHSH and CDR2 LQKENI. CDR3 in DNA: TGTGCCAGCTCATTGGGACAGGGAAGTGAGCAGTTCTTC. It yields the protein CASSLGQGSEQFF.

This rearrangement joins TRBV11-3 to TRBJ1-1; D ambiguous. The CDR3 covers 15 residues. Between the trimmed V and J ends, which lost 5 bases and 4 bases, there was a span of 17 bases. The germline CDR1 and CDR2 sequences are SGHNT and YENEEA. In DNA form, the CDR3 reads TGTGCCAGCAGCCAGAAAAGCGGATGGGGCACTGAAGCTTTCTTT. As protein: CASSQKSGWGTEAFF.

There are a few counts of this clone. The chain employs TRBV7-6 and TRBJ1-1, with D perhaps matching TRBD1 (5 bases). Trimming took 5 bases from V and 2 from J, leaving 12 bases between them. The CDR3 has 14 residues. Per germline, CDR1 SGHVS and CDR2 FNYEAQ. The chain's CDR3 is CASSRAGLNTEAFF. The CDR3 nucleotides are TGTGCCAGCAGCCGGGCAGGGCTTAACACTGAAGCTTTCTTT.

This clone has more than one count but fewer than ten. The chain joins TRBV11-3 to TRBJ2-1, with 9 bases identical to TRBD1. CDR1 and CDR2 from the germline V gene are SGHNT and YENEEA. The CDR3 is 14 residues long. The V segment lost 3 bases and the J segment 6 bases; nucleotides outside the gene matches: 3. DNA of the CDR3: TGTGCCAGCAGCTTCGGGACAGGGAGCAATGAGCAGTTCTTC. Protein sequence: CASSFGTGSNEQFF.

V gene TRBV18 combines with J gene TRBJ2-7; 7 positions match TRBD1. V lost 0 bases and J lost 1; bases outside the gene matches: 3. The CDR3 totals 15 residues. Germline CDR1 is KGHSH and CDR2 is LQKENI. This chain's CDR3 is CASSPPGQLSYEQYF. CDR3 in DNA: TGTGCCAGCTCACCACCGGGACAGCTTTCCTACGAGCAGTACTTC.

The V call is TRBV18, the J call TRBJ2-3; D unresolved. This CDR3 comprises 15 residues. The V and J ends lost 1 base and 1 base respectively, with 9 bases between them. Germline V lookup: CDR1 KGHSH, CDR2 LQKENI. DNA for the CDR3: TGTGCCAGCTCACCACGTGCCCAGGGCACAGATACGCAGTATTTT. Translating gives CASSPRAQGTDTQYF.

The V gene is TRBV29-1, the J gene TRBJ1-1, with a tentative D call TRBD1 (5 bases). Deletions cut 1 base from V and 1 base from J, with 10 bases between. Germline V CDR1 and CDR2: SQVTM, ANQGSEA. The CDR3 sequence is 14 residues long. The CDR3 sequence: CSVEGGRANTEAFF. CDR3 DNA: TGCAGCGTTGAAGGGGGGAGGGCGAACACTGAAGCTTTCTTT. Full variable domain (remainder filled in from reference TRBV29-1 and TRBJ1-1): SAVISQKPSRDICQRGTSLTIQCQVDSQVTMMFWYRQQPGQSLTLIATANQGSEATYESGFVIDKFPISRPNLTFSTLTVSNMSPEDSSIYLCSVEGGRANTEAFFGQGTRLTVV.

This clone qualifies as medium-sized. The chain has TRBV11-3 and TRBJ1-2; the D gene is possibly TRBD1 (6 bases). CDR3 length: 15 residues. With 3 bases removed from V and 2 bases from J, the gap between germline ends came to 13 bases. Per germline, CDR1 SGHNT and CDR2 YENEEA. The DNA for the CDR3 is TGTGCCAGCAGCTTGCCGGGACACCCAAACTATGGCTACACCTTC. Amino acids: CASSLPGHPNYGYTF.

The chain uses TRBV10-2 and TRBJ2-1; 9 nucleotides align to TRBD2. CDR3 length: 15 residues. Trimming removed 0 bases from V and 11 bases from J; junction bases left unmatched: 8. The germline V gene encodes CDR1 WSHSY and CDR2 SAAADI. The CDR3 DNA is TGCGCCAGCAGTGAGTCTAGCGGGAGAGGTTCCCAGCAGTTCTTC. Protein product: CASSESSGRGSQQFF.

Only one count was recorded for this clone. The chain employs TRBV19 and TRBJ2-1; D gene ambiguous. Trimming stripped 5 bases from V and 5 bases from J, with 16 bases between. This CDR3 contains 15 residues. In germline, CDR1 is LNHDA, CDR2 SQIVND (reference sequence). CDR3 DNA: TGTGCCAGTAGTTCTGGGCGTGCTCCTAACAATGAGCAGTTCTTC. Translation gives CASSSGRAPNNEQFF.

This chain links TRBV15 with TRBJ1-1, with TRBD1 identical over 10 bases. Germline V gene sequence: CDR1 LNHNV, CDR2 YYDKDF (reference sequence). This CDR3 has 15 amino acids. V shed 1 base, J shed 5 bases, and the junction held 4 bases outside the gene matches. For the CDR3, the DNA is TGTGCCACCAGCAGAGCCGGGACAGGGGTTACTGAAGCTTTCTTT. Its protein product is CATSRAGTGVTEAFF.

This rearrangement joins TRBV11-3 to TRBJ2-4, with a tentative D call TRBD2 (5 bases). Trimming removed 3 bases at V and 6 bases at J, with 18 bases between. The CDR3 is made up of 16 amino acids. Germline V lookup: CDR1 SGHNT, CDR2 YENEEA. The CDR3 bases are TGTGCCAGCAGCTTGGACCATCCTAGCCAAGGAAACATTCAGTACTTC. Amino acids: CASSLDHPSQGNIQYF.

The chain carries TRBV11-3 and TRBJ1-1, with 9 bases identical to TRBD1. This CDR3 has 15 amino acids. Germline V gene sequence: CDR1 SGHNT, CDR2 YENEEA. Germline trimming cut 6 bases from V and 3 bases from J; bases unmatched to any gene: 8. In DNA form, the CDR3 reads TGTGCCAGCAGTCCCCGACAGGGGGGTGACACTGAAGCTTTCTTT. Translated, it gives CASSPRQGGDTEAFF.

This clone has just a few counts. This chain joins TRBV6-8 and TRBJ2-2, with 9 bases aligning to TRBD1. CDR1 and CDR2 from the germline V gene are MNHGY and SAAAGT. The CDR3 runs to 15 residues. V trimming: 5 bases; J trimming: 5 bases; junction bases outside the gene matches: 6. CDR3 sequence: CASSQTGGRTGELFF. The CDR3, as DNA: TGTGCCAGCAGTCAGACAGGGGGAAGAACCGGGGAGCTGTTTTTT.

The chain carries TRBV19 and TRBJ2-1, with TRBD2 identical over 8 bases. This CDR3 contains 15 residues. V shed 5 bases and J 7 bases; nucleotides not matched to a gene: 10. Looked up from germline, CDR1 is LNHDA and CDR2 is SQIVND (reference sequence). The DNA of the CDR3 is TGTGCCAGTAGTGTTAGCGGGATGAGCGGGAATGAGCAGTTCTTC. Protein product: CASSVSGMSGNEQFF. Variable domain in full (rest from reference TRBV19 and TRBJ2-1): DGGITQSPKYLFRKEGQNVTLSCEQNLNHDAMYWYRQDPGQGLRLIYYSQIVNDFQKGDIAEGYSVSREKKESFPLTVTSAQKNPTAFYLCASSVSGMSGNEQFFGPGTRLTVL.

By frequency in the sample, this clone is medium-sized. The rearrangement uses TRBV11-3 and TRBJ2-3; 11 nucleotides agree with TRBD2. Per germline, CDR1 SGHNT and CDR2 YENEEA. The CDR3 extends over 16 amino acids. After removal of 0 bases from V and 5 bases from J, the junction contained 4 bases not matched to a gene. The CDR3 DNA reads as TGTGCCAGCAGCTTAGATCCTAGCGGGAGGAGAGATACGCAGTATTTT. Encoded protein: CASSLDPSGRRDTQYF.

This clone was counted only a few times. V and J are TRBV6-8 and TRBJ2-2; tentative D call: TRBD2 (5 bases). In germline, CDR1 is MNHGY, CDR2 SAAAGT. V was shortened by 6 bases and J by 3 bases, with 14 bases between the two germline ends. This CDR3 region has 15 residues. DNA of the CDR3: TGTGCCAGCAGGATGAGGGAGTTGGACACCGGGGAGCTGTTTTTT. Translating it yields CASRMRELDTGELFF.

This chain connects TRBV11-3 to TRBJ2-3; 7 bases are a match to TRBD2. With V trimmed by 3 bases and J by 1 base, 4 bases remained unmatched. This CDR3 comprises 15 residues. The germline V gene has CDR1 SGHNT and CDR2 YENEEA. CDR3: CASSLGGSRTDTQYF. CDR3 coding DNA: TGTGCCAGCAGCTTGGGCGGGAGTCGCACAGATACGCAGTATTTT.

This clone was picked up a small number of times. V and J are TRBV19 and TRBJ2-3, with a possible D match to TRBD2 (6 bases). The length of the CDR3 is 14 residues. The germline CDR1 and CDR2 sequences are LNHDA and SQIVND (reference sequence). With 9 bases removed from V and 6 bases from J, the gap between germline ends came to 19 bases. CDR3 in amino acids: CASQRRGNLDTQYF. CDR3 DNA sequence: TGTGCCAGCCAACGGCGGGGAAATTTGGATACGCAGTATTTT.

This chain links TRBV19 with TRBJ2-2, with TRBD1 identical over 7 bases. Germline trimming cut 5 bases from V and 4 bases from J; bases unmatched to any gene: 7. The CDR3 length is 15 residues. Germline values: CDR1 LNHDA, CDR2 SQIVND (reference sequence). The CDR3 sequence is CASSSKDRFTGELFF. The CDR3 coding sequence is TGTGCCAGTAGTTCCAAGGACAGGTTCACCGGGGAGCTGTTTTTT.

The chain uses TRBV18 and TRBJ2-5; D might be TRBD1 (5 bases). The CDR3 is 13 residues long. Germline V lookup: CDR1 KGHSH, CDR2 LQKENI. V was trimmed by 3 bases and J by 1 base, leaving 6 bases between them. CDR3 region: CASSPQGQETQYF. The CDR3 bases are TGTGCCAGCTCACCTCAGGGCCAAGAGACCCAGTACTTC.

The CDR3 protein is CASSSSPSRETQYF. CDR3 sequence (DNA): TGTGCCAGCAGTTCCTCTCCTTCTCGAGAGACCCAGTACTTC. V and J are TRBV6-8 and TRBJ2-5; D uncertain. The CDR3 length is 14 residues. Trimming shortened V by 4 bases and J by 4 bases, and 13 bases separated the two germline ends. Germline CDR1 is MNHGY and CDR2 is SAAAGT.

The CDR3 reads CATGEGNTIYF. CDR3 nucleotide sequence: TGTGCTACAGGGGAAGGAAACACCATATATTTT. The chain employs TRBV12-5 and TRBJ1-3; D might be TRBD1 (6 bases). CDR1 is LGHNT and CDR2 is FRNRAP in the germline V gene. The CDR3 is 11 amino acids. Trimming removed 10 bases at V and 4 bases at J, with 8 bases between. The full variable domain, its missing parts supplied by reference TRBV12-5 and TRBJ1-3, is DARVTQTPRHKVTEMGQEVTMRCQPILGHNTVFWYRQTMMQGLELLAYFRNRAPLDDSGMPKDRFSAEMPDATLATLKIQPSEPRDSAVYFCATGEGNTIYFGEGSWLTVV.

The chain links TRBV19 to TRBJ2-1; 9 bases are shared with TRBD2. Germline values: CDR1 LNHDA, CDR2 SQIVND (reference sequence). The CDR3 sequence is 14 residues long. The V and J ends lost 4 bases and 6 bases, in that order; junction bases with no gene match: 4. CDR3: CASSRETSGNEQFF. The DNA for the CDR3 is TGTGCCAGTAGTAGGGAGACTAGCGGCAATGAGCAGTTCTTC.

Here the CDR3 DNA reads TGTGCCAGTAGTCCTCTGAGGGAGCCCCAGCATTTT. Its translation is CASSPLREPQHF. The rearrangement joins TRBV19 to TRBJ1-5; unclear D gene. Between the trimmed V and J ends, which lost 5 bases and 8 bases, there was a span of 10 bases. The CDR3 consists of 12 residues. Germline V lookup: CDR1 LNHDA, CDR2 SQIVND (reference sequence).

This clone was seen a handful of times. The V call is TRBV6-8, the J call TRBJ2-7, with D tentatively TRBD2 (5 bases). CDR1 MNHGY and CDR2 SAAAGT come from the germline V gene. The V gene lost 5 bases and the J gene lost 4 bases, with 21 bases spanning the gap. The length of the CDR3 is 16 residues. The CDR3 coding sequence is TGTGCCAGCAGTCCCATTCGGGAAGTCGGGCGGTACGAGCAGTACTTC. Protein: CASSPIREVGRYEQYF.

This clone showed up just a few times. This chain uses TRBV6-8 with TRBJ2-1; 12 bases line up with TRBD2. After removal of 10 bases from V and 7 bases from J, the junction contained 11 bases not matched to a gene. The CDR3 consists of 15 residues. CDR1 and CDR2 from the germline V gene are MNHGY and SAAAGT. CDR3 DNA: TGTGCCACCTTCTCCGGGACTAGCGGGCCTAATGAGCAGTTCTTC. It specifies CATFSGTSGPNEQFF.